This is a list of T cell receptor beta chains from one sample in a study of molecular identifiers for immune sequencing clone quantification. From the PCR reads, TCRdb called clonotypes with MiXCR, one entry per CDR3 protein. The sample carries about half a million distinct CDR3 sequences, 20% to 25% recorded once. Sequenced: naive CD8+ T cells from blood, with Jurkat cell RNA spiked in. These receptors all come from a human donor in good health. Some libraries in this study had Jurkat cell RNA spiked in. CDR3s include the opening cysteine and the closing phenylalanine or tryptophan. Each record gives: V gene, D gene, J gene, clone size, CDR3 protein, CDR3 DNA. A D gene is named only where the DNA matches it firmly. Rows give clone size only sometimes, using once, few, many, or a class for an expanded clone.

>TRBV7-2|-|TRBJ1-1|few
CASSLGPPFF
TGTGCCAGCAGCTTAGGCCCACCTTTCTTT
>TRBV27|-|TRBJ1-2|-
CASSPTTGQSDYGYTF
TGTGCCAGCAGTCCCACCACCGGACAGTCTGACTATGGCTACACCTTC
>TRBV5-1|TRBD1|TRBJ1-1|few
CASSGGTGVNTEAFF
TGCGCCAGCAGCGGCGGGACAGGGGTTAACACTGAAGCTTTCTTT
>TRBV7-7|TRBD2|TRBJ2-2|-
CASSLEAGGWTGELFF
TGTGCTAGCAGCCTCGAGGCGGGGGGCTGGACCGGGGAGCTGTTTTTT
>TRBV5-6|-|TRBJ2-4|many
CASSLAGQNIQYF
TGTGCCAGCAGCTTGGCGGGACAAAACATTCAGTACTTC
>TRBV15|-|TRBJ2-4|-
CATSRDFRGSAKNIQYF
TGTGCCACCAGCAGAGATTTTAGGGGCTCAGCCAAAAACATTCAGTACTTC
>TRBV7-6|-|TRBJ2-5|many
CASSHQGTPQETQYF
TGTGCCAGCAGCCATCAGGGGACTCCACAAGAGACCCAGTACTTC
>TRBV5-5|-|TRBJ1-3|many
CASSSSRGSGNTIYF
TGTGCCAGCAGCTCCAGCAGGGGAAGTGGAAACACCATATATTTT
>TRBV28|TRBD1|TRBJ2-7|few
CASAKRDSQPYEQYF
TGTGCCAGCGCTAAAAGGGACAGCCAACCCTACGAGCAGTACTTC
>TRBV6-1|-|TRBJ1-2|many
CASSEEWHYGYTF
TGTGCCAGCAGTGAAGAGTGGCACTATGGCTACACCTTC
>TRBV7-2|TRBD2|TRBJ2-7|few
CASSPTRLAGGLGNEQYF
TGTGCCAGCAGCCCAACGCGTCTAGCGGGAGGCCTGGGGAACGAGCAGTACTTC
>TRBV7-6|-|TRBJ2-3|many
CASSPRGHSAGDTQYF
TGTGCCAGCAGCCCCCGGGGACACTCCGCCGGAGATACGCAGTATTTT
>TRBV2|TRBD2|TRBJ2-1|few
CASPPGLGDEQFF
TGTGCCAGCCCGCCGGGACTAGGGGATGAGCAGTTCTTC
>TRBV7-9|TRBD1|TRBJ2-2|-
CASSPHDLTGDRTGELFF
TGTGCCAGCAGCCCCCATGACCTGACAGGGGACAGGACCGGGGAGCTGTTTTTT
>TRBV20-1|TRBD2|TRBJ2-2|-
CSAARTGGSLNTGELFF
TGCAGTGCCGCTCGGACTGGCGGGAGTTTAAACACCGGGGAGCTGTTTTTT
>TRBV12-3/TRBV12-4|TRBD1|TRBJ2-7|-
CASGQGAASYEQSF
TGTGCCAGTGGACAGGGGGCAGCATCCTACGAGCAGTCCTTC